This TCR beta chain stems from a study of blood T cell repertoires in COVID-19 (dated by TCRdb to the early 2020s). Broadly, across the study: Collaborator samples came from the United States, Italy and Spain and covered acute and convalescent phases of COVID-19. The material from the prospective study consisted of cDNA or gDNA derived from T cells, B-cell-depleted T cells, or PBMCs. The dataset comprised deeply sampled blood TCRbeta repertoires from subjects exposed to, actively infected with, or recovered from COVID-19. A freely available public database, intended as a resource for researchers studying the immune response to SARS-CoV-2, is where the repertoires were released. The samples were drawn from the first 160 participants of the ongoing ImmuneRACE study and from 1,254 subjects provided by 6 global collaborators. The sample metadata nearly always contained a de-identified subject ID, COVID-19 status, age in years and sex. HLA class I and class II types, where available, came from metadata supplied by the sample provider rather than from assay-based typing. Summary of the overall study and its limitations: How much clinical and demographic metadata was included differed by source and by participant, and the metadata was provided uncurated.

Counted from cysteine to phenylalanine, this CDR3 has 14 amino acids. Of the read, only the CDR3 DNA is kept; its 42 bases are in frame from base 1. The germline V gene (reference sequence) supplies CDR1 MNHEY and CDR2 SMNVEV. V loses 2 bases, J loses 4 bases, and the germline ends lie 11 bases apart. Remarks on this clone: Its antigen is unknown. The input lacks base qualities; no much larger clone sits a single base away.

Each collaborating institution followed its own protocols to collect whole blood in K2EDTA tubes. For TCRbeta analysis, collaborator samples were shipped as frozen whole blood, as isolated PBMCs, or as DNA extracted from either sample type. The immunoSEQ Assay, a bias-controlled multiplex PCR, was used to amplify TCRbeta CDR3 regions from genomic DNA. The authors' pipeline ran thus. The number of nucleated cells in each sample was estimated by amplification of reference gene primers within the assay. Sequence reads were collapsed and filtered to measure the absolute abundance of every unique TCRbeta CDR3 rearrangement. For each sample, productive Simpson clonality was calculated as the square root of Simpson's diversity index across productive rearrangements. The table was pulled from immuneACCESS by TCRdb, which kept in-frame rearrangements only. Such tables lose some clones; where checked, under half of the loss comes from unresolved V genes, and the rest has no known cause. For V, J and clone size, that table is used; D and trimming come from the DNA. The sample contains tens of thousands of clones, around nine tenths of them found a single time. Together, the top ten hold almost 5.5% of the sample.

The receptor was isolated from a man in his fifties or sixties with acute or convalescent COVID-19. Sequencing input: peripheral blood. This receptor chain uses TRBV27 and TRBJ1-2; TRBD1 might be the D gene, on 6 matching bases. The CDR3 has the sequence CASSLGQGTYGYTF. The DNA is TGTGCCAGCAGTTTAGGGCAGGGGACCTATGGCTACACCTTC.